Each of the 18 T cell receptor beta chains below was sequenced from the same sample in a study of blood T cell repertoires in COVID-19. Here immunoSEQ multiplex PCR was the method, and the copy in TCRdb shows in-frame clones only, minus some. This repertoire shows 53,000 or so clones, 90% found once; its top ten account for approximately 6.2%. Sequencing input: peripheral blood. The receptors originated from a man between 40 and 49 years old with acute or convalescent COVID-19.

This chain links TRBV6-5 with TRBJ1-3; D is possibly TRBD1 (6 bases). The CDR3 covers 14 residues. Germline loops: CDR1 MNHEY, CDR2 SVGAGI. V gave up 7 bases and J gave up 4 bases, with 14 bases separating them. The CDR3 DNA is TGTGCCAGCACCACGGGGGGGGGCGGAAACACCATATATTTT. Translating it yields CASTTGGGGNTIYF.

This sequence joins TRBV5-1 and TRBJ2-1, with TRBD2 matching over 14 bases. The V gene's germline CDR1 is SGHRS and CDR2 YFSETQ. This CDR3 is built from 17 residues. J gave up 4 bases and V 4 bases, and 7 bases lay outside the gene matches. CDR3 nucleotide sequence: TGCGCCAGCAGCCTCGGACTAGCGGGAGGTTTTTACAATGAGCAGTTCTTC. This encodes CASSLGLAGGFYNEQFF. Based on the CDR3 plus reference TRBV5-1 and TRBJ2-1, the full variable domain is KAGVTQTPRYLIKTRGQQVTLSCSPISGHRSVSWYQQTPGQGLQFLFEYFSETQRNKGNFPGRFSGRQFSNSRSEMNVSTLELGDSALYLCASSLGLAGGFYNEQFFGPGTRLTVL.

The chain employs TRBV3-1 (or the pseudogene TRBV3-2) and TRBJ2-3; 9 bases line up with TRBD1. Germline CDR1 LGHDT, CDR2 YNNKEL (reference sequence). The CDR3 consists of 15 residues. V trimming: 3 bases; J trimming: 6 bases; junction bases outside the gene matches: 7. The CDR3 nucleotides are TGTGCCAGCAGCCAGGGACAGGGTAATTCGGATACGCAGTATTTT. Its protein product is CASSQGQGNSDTQYF.

J is TRBJ2-3 and V is TRBV19, with 10 bases matching TRBD2. The germline V gene has CDR1 LNHDA and CDR2 SQIVND (reference sequence). Unmatched junction bases numbered 6, after V lost 5 bases and J lost 1 base. This CDR3 contains 16 residues. This CDR3 is CASSARLAGRTDTQYF. CDR3 in DNA: TGTGCCAGTAGTGCCCGACTAGCGGGTCGCACAGATACGCAGTATTTT. The whole variable domain, remainder taken from reference TRBV19 and TRBJ2-3, is DGGITQSPKYLFRKEGQNVTLSCEQNLNHDAMYWYRQDPGQGLRLIYYSQIVNDFQKGDIAEGYSVSREKKESFPLTVTSAQKNPTAFYLCASSARLAGRTDTQYFGPGTRLTVL.

This chain joins TRBV6-5 and TRBJ2-2, with 9 nucleotides matching TRBD1. Germline V gene sequence: CDR1 MNHEY, CDR2 SVGAGI. The CDR3 is made up of 15 amino acids. The V and J ends lost 5 bases and 4 bases, in that order; junction bases with no gene match: 5. The CDR3 nucleotides are TGTGCCAGCAGTAAACAGGGGGCGAGCACCGGGGAGCTGTTTTTT. Translation: CASSKQGASTGELFF.

In its sample, this clone was seen a few times. V gene TRBV27 combines with J gene TRBJ2-3, with a tentative D call TRBD1 (6 bases). The V gene's germline CDR1 is MNHEY and CDR2 SMNVEV (reference sequence). This CDR3 is built from 11 residues. V gave up 8 bases and J gave up 6 bases, with 9 bases separating them. The CDR3 DNA follows: TGTGCCAGCTATAGGGGGGATACGCAGTATTTT. Translation: CASYRGDTQYF.

The V call is TRBV3-1 (or the pseudogene TRBV3-2), the J call TRBJ2-3; a possible D gene is TRBD2 (6 bases). Per the germline V gene, CDR1 is LGHDT and CDR2 is YNNKEL (reference sequence). This CDR3 has 15 residues. The germline V and J ends were trimmed by 0 bases and 5 bases, with 12 bases remaining between them. CDR3 sequence (DNA): TGTGCCAGCAGCCAAGATGGGGGGAATCAAGATACGCAGTATTTT. It translates to CASSQDGGNQDTQYF.

In this sample, this clone turned up once. This CDR3 reads CASSPVAVPRETQYF. CDR3 in DNA: TGTGCCAGCAGCCCTGTAGCGGTCCCCCGGGAGACCCAGTACTTC. The genes are TRBV7-2 and TRBJ2-5; possible D gene TRBD2, 6 bases. V was clipped by 5 bases and J by 5 bases, with 18 bases between them. Germline values: CDR1 SGHTA, CDR2 FQGNSA. The CDR3 has 15 residues.

This chain connects TRBV18 to TRBJ1-1; TRBD1 agrees at 10 bases. This CDR3 has 19 residues. V lost 3 bases and J lost 5; bases outside the gene matches: 18. Germline V gene data show CDR1 as KGHSH and CDR2 as LQKENI. The CDR3 nucleotides read TGTGCCAGCTCACCTCTCGACCAGACAGGGGGCGAGTTTGTGACTGAAGCTTTCTTT. Its protein product is CASSPLDQTGGEFVTEAFF.

V and J are TRBV21-1 and TRBJ2-7; the DNA was not compared with TRBD1, the D call given in the table. TRBV21-1 is annotated as a pseudogene. The CDR3 loop spans 14 amino acids. CDR3 sequence reads: CASSSPRGTYEQYF. The CDR3 nucleotides read TGTGCCAGCAGCAGTCCCAGGGGGACCTACGAGCAGTACTTC.

The chain employs TRBV30 and TRBJ1-1, with 8 bases matching TRBD1. The CDR3 covers 13 residues. J gave up 1 base and V 4 bases, and 2 bases lay outside the gene matches. The germline V gene encodes CDR1 GTSNPN and CDR2 SVGIG (reference sequence). The CDR3 DNA sequence: TGTGCCTGGACTGGGACAGGGAACACTGAAGCTTTCTTT. This translates into CAWTGTGNTEAFF.

The chain links TRBV19 to TRBJ2-7, with 7 bases that match TRBD1. CDR3 length: 14 residues. The junction had 4 bases not matched to a gene; V was cut back by 0 bases and J by 5 bases. CDR1 is LNHDA, CDR2 SQIVND, per germline (reference sequence). The chain's CDR3 is CASSIERGGNEQYF. The CDR3 DNA reads as TGTGCCAGTAGTATAGAAAGAGGGGGCAACGAGCAGTACTTC.

The chain recombines TRBV3-1 (or the pseudogene TRBV3-2) with TRBJ2-6; TRBD1 aligns across 10 bases. The CDR3 length is 18 residues. Trimming cost V 4 bases and J 2 bases; bases outside gene matches: 8. Germline V gene data show CDR1 as LGHDT and CDR2 as YNNKEL (reference sequence). The CDR3, as DNA: TGTGCCAGCAGCCTGACAGGGGGCTCTTTGGCTGGGGCCAACGTCCTGACTTTC. Translation gives CASSLTGGSLAGANVLTF.

The J gene is TRBJ1-2, the V gene TRBV6-1; tentatively, D is TRBD1 (5 bases). Trimming stripped 1 base from V and 6 bases from J, with 12 bases between. Per the germline V gene, CDR1 is MNHNS and CDR2 is SASEGT. CDR3 length equals 14 residues. CDR3 nucleotide sequence: TGTGCCAGCAGTGAAGGGGCAGGGTTTGATGGCTACACCTTC. Translation: CASSEGAGFDGYTF.

The CDR3 DNA is TGTGCCAGCAGTTACTCAGTGGACAGCCTTGCTTATGGCTACACCTTC. Translated, it gives CASSYSVDSLAYGYTF. The rearrangement links TRBV6-5 to TRBJ1-2; TRBD1 might be the D (6 bases). Between the trimmed V and J ends, which lost 0 bases and 5 bases, there was a span of 16 bases. CDR3 length equals 16 residues. The germline CDR1 and CDR2 sequences are MNHEY and SVGAGI.

The chain joins TRBV4-1 to TRBJ2-3; a possible D gene is TRBD2 (6 bases). The CDR3 contains 16 residues. The ends were cut back, 1 base at V and 0 bases at J, with 11 bases in the middle. Germline CDR1 is MGHRA and CDR2 is YSYEKL. CDR3 amino acids: CASSQAPSGSTDTQYF. The CDR3 DNA reads TGCGCCAGCAGCCAAGCTCCCAGCGGGAGCACAGATACGCAGTATTTT.

This clone was found a few times. The chain is built from TRBV5-1 and TRBJ1-4, with no clear D. CDR3 length: 14 amino acids. Germline lookup yields CDR1 SGHRS and CDR2 YFSETQ. The V and J ends lost 0 bases and 5 bases respectively, with 8 bases between them. The DNA for the CDR3 is TGCGCCAGCAGCTTGGGACATGGCAATGAAAAACTGTTTTTT. As protein: CASSLGHGNEKLFF.

This clone has only a few counts. Different DNA sequences within this sample yield the same CDR3. The V call is TRBV7-2, the J call TRBJ1-1; D is undetermined. This CDR3 region has 14 residues. Per germline, CDR1 SGHTA and CDR2 FQGNSA. Trimming took 1 base from V and 1 from J, leaving 7 bases between them. The CDR3 protein is CASSLGPGNTEAFF. DNA for the CDR3: TGTGCCAGCAGCTTAGGCCCAGGGAACACTGAAGCTTTCTTT.